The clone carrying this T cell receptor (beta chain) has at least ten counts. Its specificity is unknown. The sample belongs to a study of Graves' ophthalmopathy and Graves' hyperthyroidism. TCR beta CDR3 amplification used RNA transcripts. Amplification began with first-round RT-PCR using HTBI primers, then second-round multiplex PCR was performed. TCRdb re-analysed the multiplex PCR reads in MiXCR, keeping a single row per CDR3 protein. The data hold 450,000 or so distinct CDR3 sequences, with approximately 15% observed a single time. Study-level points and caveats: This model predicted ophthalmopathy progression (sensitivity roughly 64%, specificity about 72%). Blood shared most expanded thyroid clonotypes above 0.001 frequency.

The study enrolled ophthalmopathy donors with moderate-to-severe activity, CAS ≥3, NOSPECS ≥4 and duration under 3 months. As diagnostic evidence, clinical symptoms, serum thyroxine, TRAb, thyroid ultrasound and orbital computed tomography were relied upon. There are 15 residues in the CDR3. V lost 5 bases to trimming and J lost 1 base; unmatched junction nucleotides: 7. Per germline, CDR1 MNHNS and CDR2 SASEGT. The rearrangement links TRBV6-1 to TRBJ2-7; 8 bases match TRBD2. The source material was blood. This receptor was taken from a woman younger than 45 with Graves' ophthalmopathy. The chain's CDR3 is CASSRSGVGSYEQYF. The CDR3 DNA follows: TGTGCCAGCAGTCGTAGCGGGGTAGGATCCTACGAGCAGTACTTC.